A single sample gave rise to the 9 T cell receptor beta chains below, sequenced in a study of blood T cell repertoires in COVID-19. TCRdb keeps only in-frame clones here, not all; method: immunoSEQ multiplex PCR. The sample carries more than 450,000 clones, approximately 86% recorded once. Sequencing was carried out using PBMCs or T cells enriched from blood (not recorded which). Receptor source: a woman under 30 who had recovered from COVID-19.

The J gene is TRBJ1-1, the V gene TRBV7-7; no definite D call. Trimming cost V 5 bases and J 3 bases, with 10 bases left between them. The CDR3 loop spans 13 amino acids. Germline CDR1 is SSHAT and CDR2 is FNYEAQ (reference sequence). The CDR3: CASSRSQDTEAFF. The CDR3 nucleotides read TGTGCCAGCAGCCGATCGCAGGACACTGAAGCTTTCTTT.

The CDR3 region has the DNA TGTGCCAGCAGTTTGTCGGGGGTGTGGTATGGCTACACCTTC. Translation: CASSLSGVWYGYTF. The chain recombines TRBV28 with TRBJ1-2, with D tentatively TRBD1 (5 bases). Trimming removed 3 bases from V and 5 bases from J, with 13 bases in between. Germline CDR1 and CDR2: MDHEN and SYDVKM. This CDR3 is 14 amino acids long.

CDR3 coding DNA: TGTGCCAGCAGCCAAACCAGGGATGCGAATGAAAAACTGTTTTTT. As protein: CASSQTRDANEKLFF. This chain joins TRBV6-5 and TRBJ1-4; tentative D call: TRBD1 (5 bases). The V gene's germline CDR1 is MNHEY and CDR2 SVGAGI. V lost 6 bases and J lost 5, with 16 bases in between. The CDR3 contains 15 residues.

The gene calls are TRBV5-1 and TRBJ2-2; 8 bases are a match to TRBD2. With 3 bases clipped from V and 5 bases from J, the junction kept 9 bases outside the gene matches. The CDR3 covers 16 residues. CDR1 is SGHRS and CDR2 is YFSETQ in the germline V gene. This chain's CDR3 is CASSSVRGAWTGELFF. In DNA, the CDR3 is TGCGCCAGCAGCTCTGTGCGGGGGGCGTGGACCGGGGAGCTGTTTTTT. The complete variable domain, with remaining parts taken from reference TRBV5-1 and TRBJ2-2, reads KAGVTQTPRYLIKTRGQQVTLSCSPISGHRSVSWYQQTPGQGLQFLFEYFSETQRNKGNFPGRFSGRQFSNSRSEMNVSTLELGDSALYLCASSSVRGAWTGELFFGEGSRLTVL.

The chain links TRBV11-2 to TRBJ1-3, with a possible D match to TRBD1 (5 bases). Trimming pared 7 bases from V and 4 bases from J, leaving 14 bases between. There are 14 residues in the CDR3. The germline CDR1 and CDR2 sequences are SGHAT and FQNNGV. The CDR3 is CASTAGFTGNTIYF. The DNA of the CDR3 is TGTGCCAGCACCGCAGGGTTCACAGGAAACACCATATATTTT. The full variable domain, completed using reference TRBV11-2 and TRBJ1-3, is EAGVAQSPRYKIIEKRQSVAFWCNPISGHATLYWYQQILGQGPKLLIQFQNNGVVDDSQLPKDRFSAERLKGVDSTLKIQPAKLEDSAVYLCASTAGFTGNTIYFGEGSWLTVV.

The V gene is TRBV4-2, the J gene TRBJ2-1; 15 positions agree with TRBD2. Germline CDR1 LGHNA, CDR2 YNFKEQ. V shed 0 bases and J 9 bases; nucleotides not matched to a gene: 9. The CDR3 has 18 residues. The CDR3 reads CASSQEGRTSGGASEQFF. CDR3 DNA sequence: TGTGCCAGCAGCCAAGAGGGTCGGACTAGCGGGGGGGCAAGTGAGCAGTTCTTC.

The CDR3 sequence: CASSRGTSGGPETQYF. The CDR3 nucleotides are TGTGCCAGCAGCCGAGGGACTAGCGGGGGGCCTGAGACCCAGTACTTC. V gene TRBV3-1 (or the pseudogene TRBV3-2) combines with J gene TRBJ2-5; 15 nucleotides line up with TRBD2. Germline CDR1 LGHDT, CDR2 YNNKEL (reference sequence). The CDR3 has 16 amino acids. V lost 4 bases to trimming and J lost 5 bases; unmatched junction nucleotides: 5.

This clone appeared once. V is TRBV30 and J is TRBJ1-2, with 7 bases lining up with TRBD1. Per the germline V gene, CDR1 is GTSNPN and CDR2 is SVGIG (reference sequence). V dropped 4 bases and J dropped 3; count of bases not matched to a gene: 2. CDR3 length: 12 residues. The CDR3 reads CAWNQGDYGYTF. In DNA, the CDR3 is TGTGCCTGGAACCAGGGGGACTATGGCTACACCTTC. The entire variable domain, with the rest obtained from reference TRBV30 and TRBJ1-2, is as follows: SQTIHQWPATLVQPVGSPLSLECTVEGTSNPNLYWYRQAAGRGLQLLFYSVGIGQISSEVPQNLSASRPQDRQFILSSKKLLLSDSGFYLCAWNQGDYGYTFGSGTRLTVV.

The chain combines TRBV10-1 with TRBJ2-5; D might be TRBD1 (5 bases). The germline gives CDR1 WNHNN, CDR2 SYGVQD (reference sequence). The CDR3 spans 15 residues. V was pared by 2 bases and J by 1 base, with 11 bases between. The CDR3 bases are TGCGCCAGCAGTGAGACCCAGGGCTCCCAAGAGACCCAGTACTTC. It translates to CASSETQGSQETQYF.